This TCR beta chain is drawn from a study of T cells in Graves' hyperthyroidism and ophthalmopathy. Overall study: Pretreatment peripheral blood was obtained at initial diagnosis. Whole-study findings and limits: Within blood appeared most thyroid clonotypes that had expanded above 0.001.

This clonotype was observed a few times. The antigen remains unidentified. Inclusion characteristics of ophthalmopathy patients comprised a Clinical Activity Score of at least 3, a NOSPECS grade of at least 4, and duration under 3 months. Investigators excluded patients with uncontrolled infection, other autoimmune disease, pregnancy or lactation. V lost 2 bases, J lost 5 bases, and 8 bases lay in between. The CDR3 has 12 amino acids. CDR1 GTSNPN and CDR2 SVGIG come from the germline V gene (reference sequence). The TCR beta CDR3 regions underwent amplification using RNA transcripts as the source. The HTBI primer set drove a first-round RT-PCR of the TCR CDR3. TCRdb re-called the multiplex PCR reads through MiXCR, storing one row per CDR3 protein. The sample includes under 600,000 distinct CDR3 sequences, about a sixth seen only once; the top ten take under 3.5%.

The chain has TRBV30 and TRBJ2-3; D gene uncertain. Sequencing used blood. The sequence came from a woman aged 40 to 50 with Graves' ophthalmopathy. CDR3 DNA sequence: TGTGCCTGGAGTCGGGCCCGAGATACGCAGTATTTT. It codes for CAWSRARDTQYF.